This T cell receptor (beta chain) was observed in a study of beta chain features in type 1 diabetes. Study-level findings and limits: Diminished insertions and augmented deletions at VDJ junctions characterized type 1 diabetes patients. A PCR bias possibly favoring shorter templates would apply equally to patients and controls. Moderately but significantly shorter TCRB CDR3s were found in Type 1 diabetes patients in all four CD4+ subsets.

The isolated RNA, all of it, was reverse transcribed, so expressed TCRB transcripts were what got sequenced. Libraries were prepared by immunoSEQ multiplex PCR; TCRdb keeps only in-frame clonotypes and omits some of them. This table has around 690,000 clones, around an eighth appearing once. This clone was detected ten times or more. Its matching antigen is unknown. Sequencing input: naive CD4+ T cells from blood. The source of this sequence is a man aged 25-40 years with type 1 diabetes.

The CDR3 DNA reads as TGCAGCGCCTTAGGACAGGGGAACATTCAGTACTTC. Its translation is CSALGQGNIQYF. The V and J genes are TRBV29-1 and TRBJ2-4, with 9 bases fitting TRBD1. Germline CDR1 SQVTM, CDR2 ANQGSEA. The length of the CDR3 is 12 residues. V was clipped by 7 bases and J by 7 bases; unmatched bases: 5.